The present entry profiles one TCR beta chain with its context. The antigen is not known. Clones were read by immunoSEQ multiplex PCR, and TCRdb kept only the in-frame ones, dropping some. The table includes around 100,000 clones, roughly 80% detected once. Chemo-refractory metastatic non-small-cell lung cancer patients received focal radiation with ipilimumab CTLA-4 blockade. The record originates from a study of radiotherapy plus CTLA-4 blockade in lung cancer. Study-level background: An objective response was seen in approximately 17% of patients, and disease control in less than 35%.

Study results and limitations: Increased serum interferon-beta after radiation also reportedly predicted response strongly. Radiotherapy was combined with ipilimumab, and tumor-derived TCR clones then expanded in blood.

Material: peripheral blood, obtained from a patient treated with radiotherapy plus ipilimumab. This clonotype originated in a human donor with non-small cell lung cancer that progressed on radiotherapy plus ipilimumab. Some clones in this sample may be carry-over from other donors' samples.

The CDR3 bases are TGTGCCAGCAGCTTAAGTTTCCGCTCTGGAAACACCATATATTTT. This gives the protein CASSLSFRSGNTIYF. The chain couples TRBV7-2 to TRBJ1-3; D uncertain. Between the trimmed V and J ends, which lost 2 bases and 0 bases, there was a span of 8 bases. This CDR3 contains 15 residues. Looked up from germline, CDR1 is SGHTA and CDR2 is FQGNSA.